This T cell receptor beta chain originates from a study of OX40 agonist ivuxolimab in advanced cancers. The assay was immunoSEQ multiplex PCR, and TCRdb's table has in-frame clones only and misses some. The sample holds 65,000 to 85,000 clones, approximately 81% seen once. The germline gives CDR1 MNHEY, CDR2 SMNVEV (reference sequence). The CDR3 contains 15 residues. V lost 5 bases and J lost 1; bases outside the gene matches: 4. The sequencing here drew on CD4+ or CD8+ T cells sorted from blood, taken in a trial of the OX40 agonist ivuxolimab. This TCR derives from an adult with an advanced solid tumor such as melanoma, head and neck, liver or kidney cancer. The chain carries TRBV27 and TRBJ1-1, with TRBD1 identical over 10 bases. The DNA of the CDR3 is TGTGCCAGCAGTCCGTGGACAGGGGGGAACACTGAAGCTTTCTTT. This codes for CASSPWTGGNTEAFF.